These T cell receptor beta chains were read from a single sample in a study of shared clonotypes between healthy human individuals. The table came from immunoSEQ multiplex PCR; TCRdb's copy has only in-frame clones and leaves some out. Of about a million clones listed, approximately 80% are singletons. The sample was memory CD4+ T cells from PBMCs. These TCRs come from a man aged 18 to 29 in good health. Some clones in this sample may be carry-over from other donors' samples. Each CDR3 is given with its conserved first and last residue. The D gene is left open where the match is weak. Some rows have no size entry. The others give once, few or many, or a class for an expanded clone.

CDR3 protein,CDR3 DNA,J gene,D gene,clone size,V gene
CASSLRTGGSYEQYF,TGTGCCAGCAGCTTAAGGACAGGGGGCTCCTACGAGCAGTACTTC,TRBJ2-7,TRBD1,NA,TRBV7-3
CASSLGIRTEAFF,TGTGCCAGCAGTTTAGGCATCCGGACTGAAGCTTTCTTT,TRBJ1-1,NA,NA,TRBV28
CSVRGRETQYF,TGCAGTGTCCGGGGGCGGGAGACCCAGTACTTC,TRBJ2-5,NA,NA,TRBV20-1
CAWSGGDTQYF,TGTGCCTGGAGCGGGGGGGATACGCAGTATTTT,TRBJ2-3,TRBD2,NA,TRBV30
CASSLSTGYSNQPQHF,TGTGCCAGCAGTTTGTCTACAGGGTATAGCAATCAGCCCCAGCATTTT,TRBJ1-5,NA,NA,TRBV28
CASSRQEGANLDFF,TGTGCCAGCAGCCGCCAAGAGGGGGCGAATCTAGATTTCTTT,TRBJ1-1,TRBD1,few,TRBV7-8
CASSQAKRERGETQYF,TGTGCCAGCAGCCAAGCCAAGCGGGAGCGTGGTGAGACCCAGTACTTC,TRBJ2-5,TRBD2,once,TRBV4-2
CASSRQGNYGYTF,TGTGCCAGCAGCCGACAGGGAAACTATGGCTACACCTTC,TRBJ1-2,TRBD1,few,TRBV6-1
CASSQGSNQPQHF,TGTGCCAGCAGCCAGGGGTCTAATCAGCCCCAGCATTTT,TRBJ1-5,NA,few,TRBV28
CSVDRALGDTQYF,TGCAGCGTAGACAGGGCCCTGGGAGATACGCAGTATTTT,TRBJ2-3,TRBD1,few,TRBV29-1
CACLGTSGSGFF,TGTGCCTGTCTGGGGACTAGCGGGAGTGGGTTCTTC,TRBJ2-1,TRBD2,NA,TRBV30
CASSVDRLAFF,TGTGCCAGCAGTGTGGACAGACTTGCTTTCTTT,TRBJ1-1,NA,NA,TRBV28
CSASLLGNTIYF,TGCAGCGCATCCCTCCTAGGAAACACCATATATTTT,TRBJ1-3,NA,NA,TRBV29-1
CASSQVAGGPYNEQFF,TGTGCCAGCAGCCAAGTTGCGGGAGGGCCGTACAATGAGCAGTTCTTC,TRBJ2-1,TRBD2,once,TRBV14
CASSPPGGETQYF,TGTGCCAGCTCACCACCTGGGGGAGAGACCCAGTACTTC,TRBJ2-5,NA,NA,TRBV18
CASSRDRGKETQYF,TGTGCCAGTAGCCGGGACAGGGGTAAGGAGACCCAGTACTTC,TRBJ2-5,TRBD1,NA,TRBV19
CASSMGQGYEQYF,TGTGCCAGTTCCATGGGACAGGGCTACGAGCAGTACTTC,TRBJ2-7,TRBD1,NA,TRBV6-1
CASSYYLAGVDTQYF,TGTGCCAGCAGTTACTACCTAGCGGGAGTAGATACGCAGTATTTT,TRBJ2-3,TRBD2,NA,TRBV6-5
CASSYTGPQETQYF,TGTGCCAGCAGCTACACAGGGCCCCAAGAGACCCAGTACTTC,TRBJ2-5,NA,NA,TRBV16
CASSPPGARGETQYF,TGTGCCAGCTCACCACCCGGGGCCCGAGGGGAGACCCAGTACTTC,TRBJ2-5,NA,NA,TRBV18
CASSAAGGPGETQYF,TGTGCCAGCAGTGCTGCGGGAGGGCCCGGGGAGACCCAGTACTTC,TRBJ2-5,TRBD2,once,TRBV2
CASSPSGSKVNEQFF,TGTGCCAGCAGCCCAAGCGGGAGTAAGGTCAATGAGCAGTTCTTC,TRBJ2-1,TRBD2,NA,TRBV7-8
CASSRGLAGGGTDTQYF,TGTGCCAGCAGCAGAGGACTAGCGGGAGGGGGCACAGATACGCAGTATTTT,TRBJ2-3,TRBD2,NA,TRBV9
CARRLAGSYEQYF,TGTGCCCGACGGCTAGCGGGATCCTACGAGCAGTACTTC,TRBJ2-7,TRBD2,NA,TRBV19
CASSYRGTAGETQYF,TGTGCCAGCAGCTACAGGGGGACAGCAGGGGAGACCCAGTACTTC,TRBJ2-5,TRBD1,NA,TRBV7-8
CASSPARDEQYF,TGTGCCAGCTCACCAGCCAGGGACGAGCAGTACTTC,TRBJ2-7,NA,NA,TRBV18
CASSPPGRSEQFF,TGTGCCAGCAGTCCCCCCGGGCGGAGTGAGCAGTTCTTC,TRBJ2-1,NA,NA,TRBV25-1
CSAPVGETQYF,TGCAGTGCCCCTGTGGGAGAGACCCAGTACTTC,TRBJ2-5,NA,NA,TRBV20-1
CAWSTAGADTQYF,TGTGCCTGGAGTACAGCGGGAGCGGATACGCAGTATTTT,TRBJ2-3,TRBD2,few,TRBV30
CARRGALPTTQPQHF,TGTGCCAGGAGAGGTGCGCTTCCAACCACCCAGCCCCAGCATTTT,TRBJ1-5,NA,few,TRBV5-3
CASRRQANYGYTF,TGTGCCAGCAGACGACAGGCTAACTATGGCTACACCTTC,TRBJ1-2,NA,NA,TRBV6-5
CSGDQRGAPTDTQYF,TGCAGCGGGGACCAGCGGGGGGCCCCCACAGATACGCAGTATTTT,TRBJ2-3,TRBD2,NA,TRBV29-1
CASRTGGSETQYF,TGTGCCAGCAGGACAGGGGGGTCCGAGACCCAGTACTTC,TRBJ2-5,TRBD1,NA,TRBV7-2
CSATDRPNEKLFF,TGCAGCGCGACGGACAGGCCGAATGAAAAACTGTTTTTT,TRBJ1-4,TRBD1,few,TRBV29-1
CASSVEQPQHF,TGTGCCAGCAGCGTAGAGCAGCCCCAGCATTTT,TRBJ1-5,NA,few,TRBV9
CASSPPLAGSVTQYF,TGTGCCAGCTCACCCCCACTAGCGGGCTCGGTTACGCAGTATTTT,TRBJ2-3,TRBD2,once,TRBV18
CASSLGSAMNEQFF,TGCGCCAGCAGCTTGGGTAGCGCCATGAATGAGCAGTTCTTC,TRBJ2-1,NA,NA,TRBV5-1
CASSPRDRGNYGYTF,TGTGCCAGCAGCCCCCGGGACAGGGGTAACTATGGCTACACCTTC,TRBJ1-2,TRBD1,NA,TRBV4-2
CASSFGWFRQKNTGELFF,TGTGCCAGCAGTTTCGGTTGGTTTCGGCAGAAGAACACCGGGGAGCTGTTTTTT,TRBJ2-2,NA,NA,TRBV28
CASSLSSGYNEQFF,TGTGCCAGCAGTTTGTCTAGCGGATACAATGAGCAGTTCTTC,TRBJ2-1,TRBD2,NA,TRBV7-2
CASSPRVRGANVLTF,TGTGCCAGCAGCCCCAGGGTAAGGGGGGCCAACGTCCTGACTTTC,TRBJ2-6,NA,NA,TRBV5-4
CASSPVAAGIYEQYF,TGTGCCAGCTCACCAGTCGCAGCAGGGATCTACGAGCAGTACTTC,TRBJ2-7,NA,NA,TRBV18
CASSFHGTEAFF,TGTGCCAGCAGCTTTCACGGCACTGAAGCTTTCTTT,TRBJ1-1,NA,NA,TRBV7-9
CAISDEQNSNQPQHF,TGTGCCATCAGTGACGAGCAGAATAGCAATCAGCCCCAGCATTTT,TRBJ1-5,NA,NA,TRBV10-3
CASSFLGLAGAKSSYEQYF,TGTGCCAGCAGCTTCCTGGGACTAGCGGGAGCGAAGAGCTCCTACGAGCAGTACTTC,TRBJ2-7,TRBD2,many,TRBV5-6
CASSVAGGMSYEQYF,TGTGCCAGCAGCGTAGCCGGGGGTATGTCCTACGAGCAGTACTTC,TRBJ2-7,NA,NA,TRBV9
CASSLRGSYEQYF,TGTGCCAGCAGTTTAAGGGGTTCCTACGAGCAGTACTTC,TRBJ2-7,NA,NA,TRBV27
CASSFTGQTKNIQYF,TGTGCCAGCAGCTTTACGGGGCAGACCAAAAACATTCAGTACTTC,TRBJ2-4,NA,few,TRBV7-2
CASSLHQGDQPQHF,TGTGCCAGCAGTTTACATCAGGGAGATCAGCCCCAGCATTTT,TRBJ1-5,NA,NA,TRBV27
CASSGGQLDQPQHF,TGTGCCAGCAGTGGGGGACAACTAGATCAGCCCCAGCATTTT,TRBJ1-5,NA,NA,TRBV28
CASSLTGEGTTDTQYF,TGTGCCAGCTCACTAACAGGCGAGGGGACCACAGATACGCAGTATTTT,TRBJ2-3,NA,NA,TRBV18
CASSPQTGGNTGELFF,TGTGCCAGCAGCCCGCAGACAGGAGGAAACACCGGGGAGCTGTTTTTT,TRBJ2-2,NA,NA,TRBV9
CASSLDGGEQYF,TGTGCCAGCAGTCTTGACGGGGGCGAGCAGTACTTC,TRBJ2-7,NA,once,TRBV7-6
CASSLLGGEQYF,TGTGCCAGCAGCTTACTGGGAGGCGAGCAGTACTTC,TRBJ2-7,NA,NA,TRBV7-3
CASSPVGQGSYEQYF,TGTGCCAGCTCACCAGTCGGACAGGGGAGCTACGAGCAGTACTTC,TRBJ2-7,TRBD1,NA,TRBV18